The rows below give T cell receptor beta chains drawn from one sample of a study of regulatory T cells. The protocol was immunoSEQ multiplex PCR, while the TCRdb copy is restricted to in-frame clones and leaves out a portion. The sample gives 30,000 to 40,000 clones, nearly 95% of which show up once; 0.98% is in the top ten. The sequenced sample consisted of conventional CD4+ T cells sorted from blood. These TCRs come from a child aged 2-15 years with CD3G deficiency. Each CDR3 is given without its conserved first and last residue. Fields, in order: V gene, CDR3 protein.

V gene: TRBV5-1
CDR3 protein: ASSSEPDFHTQY

V gene: TRBV6-1
CDR3 protein: ASSVEGAPMNEQY

V gene: TRBV6-6
CDR3 protein: ASSYMKTTL

V gene: TRBV10-3
CDR3 protein: AISEFGGGRRDEQY

V gene: TRBV10-2
CDR3 protein: ASSEQGSYEQY

V gene: TRBV7-8
CDR3 protein: ASSRGTFNSPLH

V gene: TRBV5-1
CDR3 protein: ASSSGTRAADTQY

V gene: TRBV7-8
CDR3 protein: ASSYPRGSPNTGELF

V gene: TRBV5-1
CDR3 protein: ASSLMGGPYEQY

V gene: TRBV10-3
CDR3 protein: AISGAPRGREQF

V gene: TRBV28
CDR3 protein: ASSPDPYPVGGYT